The source of this T cell receptor beta chain is a study of T cell repertoires in cytomegalovirus infection. This clonotype was detected ten times or more. Its antigen is not identified. In TCRdb, the reads were re-called with MiXCR into one record per CDR3 protein. Of tens of thousands of distinct CDR3 sequences listed, more than 20% are singletons. Sample: CD8+ T cells from cultured PBMCs, taken from culture after CMV antigen stimulation. This receptor was identified in a human donor in good health (CMV status not recorded). Some clones in this sample may be carry-over from other donors' samples.

The CDR3 region is CASSYSGGGAYNEQFF. Written as DNA, the CDR3 is TGTGCCAGCAGTTACTCTGGCGGGGGGGCCTACAATGAGCAGTTCTTC. The gene calls are TRBV6-2 or TRBV6-3 and TRBJ2-1; 9 bases fit TRBD2. With 0 bases clipped from V and 2 bases from J, the junction kept 2 bases outside the gene matches. The CDR3 consists of 16 residues. CDR1 is MNHEY, CDR2 SVGEGT, per germline.